This entry describes one T cell receptor (beta chain). The sample comes from a study of technical replicates of blood from a handful of donors. This CDR3 spans 14 amino acids. After removal of 7 bases from V and 8 bases from J, the junction contained 9 bases not matched to a gene. In germline, CDR1 is WSHSY, CDR2 SAAADI. Profiling relied on immunoSEQ multiplex PCR, and the TCRdb table lists in-frame clones only, not all of them. The data contain under 85,000 clones, 85% to 95% of them singletons. J is TRBJ1-4 and V is TRBV10-2, with TRBD1 identical over 8 bases. Input material: T cells isolated from PBMCs. The sequence was obtained from a human donor in good health. The CDR3 here is CASNLQGVKEKLFF. CDR3 coding DNA: TGCGCCAGCAACCTACAGGGGGTAAAGGAAAAACTGTTTTTT.